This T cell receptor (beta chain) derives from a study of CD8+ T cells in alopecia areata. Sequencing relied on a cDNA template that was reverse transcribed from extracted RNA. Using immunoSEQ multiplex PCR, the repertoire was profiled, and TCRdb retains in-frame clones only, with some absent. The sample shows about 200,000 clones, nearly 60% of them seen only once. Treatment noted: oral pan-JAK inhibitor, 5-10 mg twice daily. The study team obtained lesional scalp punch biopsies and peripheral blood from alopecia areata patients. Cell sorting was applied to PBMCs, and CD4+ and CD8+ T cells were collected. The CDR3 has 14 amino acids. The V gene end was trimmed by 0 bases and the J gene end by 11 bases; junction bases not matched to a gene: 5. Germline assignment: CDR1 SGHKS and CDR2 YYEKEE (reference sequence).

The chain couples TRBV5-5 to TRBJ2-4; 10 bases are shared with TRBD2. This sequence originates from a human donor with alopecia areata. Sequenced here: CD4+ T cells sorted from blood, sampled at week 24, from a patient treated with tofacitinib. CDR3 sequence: CASSLEVAGGLQYF. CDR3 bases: TGTGCCAGCAGCTTGGAGGTAGCGGGAGGTCTTCAGTACTTC.